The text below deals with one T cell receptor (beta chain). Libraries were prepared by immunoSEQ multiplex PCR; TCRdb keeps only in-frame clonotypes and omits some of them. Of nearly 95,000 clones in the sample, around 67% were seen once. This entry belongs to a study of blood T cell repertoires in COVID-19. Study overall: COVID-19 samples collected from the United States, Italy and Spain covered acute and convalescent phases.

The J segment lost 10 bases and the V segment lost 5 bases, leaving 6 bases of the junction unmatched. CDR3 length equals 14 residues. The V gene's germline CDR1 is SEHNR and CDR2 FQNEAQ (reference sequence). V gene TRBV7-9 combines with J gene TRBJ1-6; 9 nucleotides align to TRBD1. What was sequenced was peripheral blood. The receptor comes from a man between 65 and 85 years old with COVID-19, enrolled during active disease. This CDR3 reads CASSTGTGNSPLHF. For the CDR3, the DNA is TGTGCCAGCAGCACCGGGACAGGGAACTCACCCCTCCACTTT. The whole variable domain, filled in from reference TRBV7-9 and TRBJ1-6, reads DTGVSQNPRHKITKRGQNVTFRCDPISEHNRLYWYRQTLGQGPEFLTYFQNEAQLEKSRLLSDRFSAERPKGSFSTLEIQRTEQGDSAMYLCASSTGTGNSPLHFGNGTRLTVT.